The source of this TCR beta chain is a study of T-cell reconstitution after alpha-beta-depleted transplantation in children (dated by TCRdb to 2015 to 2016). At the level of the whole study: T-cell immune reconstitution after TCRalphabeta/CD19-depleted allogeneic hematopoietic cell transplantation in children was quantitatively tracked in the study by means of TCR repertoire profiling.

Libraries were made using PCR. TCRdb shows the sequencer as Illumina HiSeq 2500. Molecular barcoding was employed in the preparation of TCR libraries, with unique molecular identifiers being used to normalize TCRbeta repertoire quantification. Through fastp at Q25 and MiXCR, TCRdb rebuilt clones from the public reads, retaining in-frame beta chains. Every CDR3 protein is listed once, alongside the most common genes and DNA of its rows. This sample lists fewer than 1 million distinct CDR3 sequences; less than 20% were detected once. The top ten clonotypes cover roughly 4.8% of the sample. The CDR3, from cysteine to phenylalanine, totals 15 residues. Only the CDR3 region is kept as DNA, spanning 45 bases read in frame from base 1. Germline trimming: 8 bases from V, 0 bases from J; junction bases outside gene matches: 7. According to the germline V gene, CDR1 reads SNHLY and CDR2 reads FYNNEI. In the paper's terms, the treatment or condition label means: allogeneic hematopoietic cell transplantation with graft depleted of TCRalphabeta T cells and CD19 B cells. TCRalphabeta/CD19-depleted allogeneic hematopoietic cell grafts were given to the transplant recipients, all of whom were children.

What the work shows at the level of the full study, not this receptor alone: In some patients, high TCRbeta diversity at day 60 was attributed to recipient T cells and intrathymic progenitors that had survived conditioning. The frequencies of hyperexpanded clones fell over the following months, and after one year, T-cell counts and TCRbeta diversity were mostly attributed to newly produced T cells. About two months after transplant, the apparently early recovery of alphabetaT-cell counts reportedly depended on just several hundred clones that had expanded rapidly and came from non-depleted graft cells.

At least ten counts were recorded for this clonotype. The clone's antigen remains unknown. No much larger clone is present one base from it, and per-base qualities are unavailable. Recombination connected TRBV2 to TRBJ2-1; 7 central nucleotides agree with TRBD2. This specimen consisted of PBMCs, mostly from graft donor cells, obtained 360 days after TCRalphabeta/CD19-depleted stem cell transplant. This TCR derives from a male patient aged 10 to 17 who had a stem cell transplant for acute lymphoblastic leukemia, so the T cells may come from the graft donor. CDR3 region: CASGGPGGSYNEQFF. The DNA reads TGTGCCAGCGGCGGCCCGGGAGGCTCCTACAATGAGCAGTTCTTC.